This T cell receptor beta chain emerged from a study of blood T cell repertoires in COVID-19. For the study at large: The origin of the acute and convalescent COVID-19 samples was the United States, Italy and Spain.

How the authors handled the data: Amplification from reference gene primers served as the basis for estimated nucleated cell counts. Clones were sequenced by immunoSEQ multiplex PCR, and TCRdb holds only the in-frame ones, with some missing. The D gene and trimming were derived from the DNA, and the V and J assignments and clone size from that table. The data hold approximately 100,000 clones, with approximately 79% observed a single time. Germline V lookup: CDR1 MNHEY, CDR2 SMNVEV (reference sequence). The CDR3 runs 13 residues. Trimming took 5 bases from V and 10 from J, leaving 17 bases between them.

The sample was peripheral blood. V is TRBV27 and J is TRBJ1-1; D is possibly TRBD1 (6 bases). This TCR derives from a woman aged 80 or over with active or convalescent COVID-19. DNA of the CDR3: TGTGCCAGCAGTCCGAACAGGGATAATAGAGCTTTCTTT. It is translated as CASSPNRDNRAFF.